The present T cell receptor (beta chain) was sequenced within a study of shared clonotypes between healthy human individuals. Details on this clone: Antigen unknown.

From CD4+ cells came CD45RA+ naive and CD45RA-negative memory subsets. The study's findings and limits: The four-donor shared clonotypes exceeded non-shared clonotypes in generation probability, with non-shared ones scoring lower.

Germline assignment: CDR1 SGHTA and CDR2 FQGNSA. Trimming removed 1 base from V and 10 bases from J, with 13 bases in between. This CDR3 is 13 amino acids long. Sequencing used immunoSEQ multiplex PCR; TCRdb keeps in-frame clones, though not all of them. The top ten clones hold roughly 1.5% of a sample with about a million clones, roughly 72% of them seen once. Sequencing was done on a sample of memory CD4+ T cells sorted from blood. The subset was: CD45RA-negative fraction. This chain uses TRBV7-2 with TRBJ1-1, with D possibly matching TRBD1 (6 bases). The sequence was obtained from a man aged 18-30 years in good health. The CDR3 reads CASSLGGQRVAFF. The CDR3 DNA reads TGTGCCAGCAGCTTAGGGGGGCAGCGCGTAGCTTTCTTT.